Shown below are 17 T cell receptor beta chains from a single sample sequenced in a study of human T cells and chemical hapten exposure. TCRdb reprocessed the RACE reads via MiXCR and lists one record per CDR3 protein. The sample has some 200,000 distinct CDR3 sequences; 30% are singletons. Described time point: pre-sensitization, week 0. Treatment of the sample: therapeutic diphenylcyclopropenone sensitization with weekly scalp DPC. The material sequenced was whole blood, taken in connection with sensitization to the hapten diphenylcyclopropenone (DPC). Source of these receptors: a woman aged 30 to 39 with alopecia areata. Some clones in this sample may be carry-over from other donors' samples.

This clonotype showed up just a few times. In nucleotides, the CDR3 is TGCAGTGCTAAAGACGGGAATCAGCCCCAGCATTTT. Translated: CSAKDGNQPQHF. The J gene is TRBJ1-5, the V gene TRBV20-1; D unresolved. This CDR3 spans 12 amino acids. Germline CDR1 is DFQATT and CDR2 is SNEGSKA (reference sequence). Between the trimmed V and J ends, which lost 4 bases and 4 bases, there was a span of 8 bases.

This clonotype has just a few counts. This rearrangement joins TRBV18 to TRBJ2-1; D gene unclear. The CDR3 runs 16 residues. Germline V gene sequence: CDR1 KGHSH, CDR2 LQKENI. Between the trimmed V and J ends, which lost 2 bases and 1 base, there was a span of 12 bases. CDR3 DNA sequence: TGTGCCAGCTCACCAATGAGCGCCAATTCCTACAATGAGCAGTTCTTC. This gives the protein CASSPMSANSYNEQFF.

This clonotype was found a few times. CDR3 amino acids: CASSSSGVETQYF. CDR3 bases: TGTGCCAGCAGCTCATCGGGAGTAGAGACCCAGTACTTC. This chain connects TRBV7-9 to TRBJ2-5; D may be TRBD2 (6 bases). The germline gives CDR1 SEHNR, CDR2 FQNEAQ (reference sequence). The CDR3 covers 13 residues. Trimming removed 4 bases from V and 4 bases from J, with 10 bases in between.

The rearrangement links TRBV9 to TRBJ2-7; D remains unclear. This CDR3 comprises 15 residues. CDR1 is SGDLS and CDR2 is YYNGEE in the germline V gene. The V end was cut by 2 bases, the J end by 1 base, with 13 bases between. CDR3 in amino acids: CASSVGPQQSYEQYF. CDR3 sequence (DNA): TGTGCCAGCAGCGTCGGGCCTCAACAATCCTACGAGCAGTACTTC.

The V call is TRBV5-1, the J call TRBJ1-2, with TRBD1 matching over 7 bases. The CDR3 spans 16 residues. Trimming at V came to 7 bases and at J to 0 bases, leaving 12 bases not matched to a gene. Germline CDR1 SGHRS, CDR2 YFSETQ. CDR3 bases: TGCGCCAGCCGACCGGGACAGCAATCTTCTAACTATGGCTACACCTTC. Translation: CASRPGQQSSNYGYTF.

A few counts support this clonotype. The gene calls are TRBV20-1 and TRBJ2-3; D possibly corresponds to TRBD2 (6 bases). The V end was cut by 6 bases, the J end by 13 bases, with 17 bases between. This CDR3 has 11 amino acids. Germline assignment: CDR1 DFQATT and CDR2 SNEGSKA (reference sequence). The CDR3 DNA follows: TGCAGTGCCCTAACACGGGGGTTGGAGTATTTT. This sequence encodes CSALTRGLEYF.

This clonotype came up a few times. The rearrangement joins TRBV29-1 to TRBJ2-1; D remains ambiguous. Germline V lookup: CDR1 SQVTM, CDR2 ANQGSEA. This CDR3 has 14 amino acids. V was shortened by 7 bases and J by 0 bases, with 13 bases between the two germline ends. Here the CDR3 DNA reads TGCAGCGCCGAAGATGAATACTCCTACAATGAGCAGTTCTTC. Its protein is CSAEDEYSYNEQFF.

The chain uses TRBV28 and TRBJ2-2; weak D call: TRBD2 (6 bases). V was trimmed by 6 bases and J by 2 bases, leaving 13 bases between them. The CDR3 loop spans 15 amino acids. Germline CDR1 is MDHEN and CDR2 is SYDVKM. The CDR3 sequence: CASSLGDFNTGELFF. DNA of the CDR3: TGTGCCAGCAGCCTGGGGGACTTTAACACCGGGGAGCTGTTTTTT.

This chain connects TRBV3-1 to TRBJ2-2, with D tentatively TRBD2 (6 bases). This CDR3 contains 16 residues. The V gene lost 4 bases and the J gene lost 7 bases, with 19 bases spanning the gap. Germline V CDR1 and CDR2: LGHDT, YNNKEL (reference sequence). CDR3 bases: TGTGCCAGCAGCCGGAGGGGAGTGGGAGTTGACGGGGAGCTGTTTTTT. It specifies CASSRRGVGVDGELFF.

V usage is TRBV7-2 and J usage is TRBJ1-1; 9 nucleotides agree with TRBD1. The ends lost 3 bases at V and 5 bases at J; junction bases unmatched: 7. This CDR3 is built from 15 residues. CDR1 SGHTA and CDR2 FQGNSA come from the germline V gene. The CDR3 bases are TGTGCCAGCAGCTTGGCCGGGACAGGGTGGACTGAAGCTTTCTTT. As protein: CASSLAGTGWTEAFF.

In DNA form, the CDR3 reads TGCAGCGTTGACACGGCCCAAGAGTACTCCGAGCAGTTCTTC. Translation: CSVDTAQEYSEQFF. The chain has TRBV29-1 and TRBJ2-1; no clear D. The CDR3 sequence is 14 residues long. CDR1 is SQVTM and CDR2 is ANQGSEA in the germline V gene. V lost 3 bases and J 10 bases, leaving 19 bases between the germline ends.

The rearrangement links TRBV2 to TRBJ1-1; TRBD1 matches at 7 bases. CDR3 length equals 13 residues. Germline V lookup: CDR1 SNHLY, CDR2 FYNNEI. J gave up 0 bases and V 6 bases, and 1 base lay outside the gene matches. CDR3 DNA: TGTGCCAGCAGCACAGGGGTGAACACTGAAGCTTTCTTT. Its protein product is CASSTGVNTEAFF.

This clonotype was counted a few times. The rearrangement uses TRBV6-2 or TRBV6-3 and TRBJ1-5; D is unclear. This CDR3 is built from 14 residues. Per the germline V gene, CDR1 is MNHEY and CDR2 is SVGEGT. Trimming pared 3 bases from V and 3 bases from J, leaving 9 bases between. DNA for the CDR3: TGTGCCAGCAGTTATACGGGGTTCAATCAGCCCCAGCATTTT. Protein sequence: CASSYTGFNQPQHF.

There are many counts of this clonotype. The gene calls are TRBV9 and TRBJ2-3; 16 bases are a match to TRBD2. CDR3 size: 18 residues. V dropped 2 bases and J dropped 3; count of bases not matched to a gene: 6. The germline V gene has CDR1 SGDLS and CDR2 YYNGEE. The CDR3 nucleotides read TGTGCCAGCAGCGTGGGGACTAGCGGGAGGGTAATTACAGATACGCAGTATTTT. Translated: CASSVGTSGRVITDTQYF.

The chain links TRBV20-1 to TRBJ2-1; 14 nucleotides agree with TRBD2. CDR3 size: 15 residues. Germline CDR1 DFQATT, CDR2 SNEGSKA (reference sequence). J lost 6 bases, V lost 0 bases, and 1 base had no gene match. The CDR3 loop is CSARDGTSGGNEQFF. The CDR3 nucleotides are TGCAGTGCTAGAGATGGGACTAGCGGGGGCAATGAGCAGTTCTTC.

The chain employs TRBV4-3 and TRBJ1-2; no firm D call. The CDR3 is 16 amino acids. Trimming removed 0 bases at V and 0 bases at J, with 11 bases between. Germline loops: CDR1 LGHNA, CDR2 YSLEER. The DNA for the CDR3 is TGCGCCAGCAGCCAAGAACTCCTGGAAGCTAACTATGGCTACACCTTC. Protein: CASSQELLEANYGYTF.

This rearrangement joins TRBV28 to TRBJ2-7; TRBD2 agrees at 9 bases. The length of the CDR3 is 14 residues. V lost 3 bases, J lost 3 bases, and 3 bases stayed unmatched. Germline CDR1 is MDHEN and CDR2 is SYDVKM. The CDR3 coding sequence is TGTGCCAGCAGTTTGGGGACTAGCAGCTACGAGCAGTACTTC. Translated, it gives CASSLGTSSYEQYF. Combining the CDR3 with reference TRBV28 and TRBJ2-7 gives the whole variable domain DVKVTQSSRYLVKRTGEKVFLECVQDMDHENMFWYRQDPGLGLRLIYFSYDVKMKEKGDIPEGYSVSREKKERFSLILESASTNQTSMYLCASSLGTSSYEQYFGPGTRLTVT.